This record covers a single T cell receptor (beta chain). The antigen it binds to is not known. Qualities for individual bases were not recorded, and no much larger clone is one base off. The method behind the library was the immunoSEQ multiplex PCR assay. TCRdb mirrors the immuneACCESS table, restricted to in-frame sequences. Some clones are absent from its copies; in checked studies, under half trace to an unresolved V gene, and the reason for the others is unknown. The sample has 90,000 to 100,000 clones on record, around 90% of them singletons. More than 1.5% of the sample is in the top ten clones. This specimen belongs to a study of T cell changes during pregnancy in multiple sclerosis (dated 2019 in TCRdb). Regarding the complete study: The study examined how the T cell repertoire changed over the course of pregnancy in women with multiple sclerosis.

The input for sequencing was peripheral blood, taken in the first trimester of pregnancy. The clonotype was recovered from a female donor with multiple sclerosis, enrolled in a pregnancy study.

The DNA reads TGTGCCAGCAGCAAAGACATTATTGCCGGAACCACAGATACGCAGTATTTT. Its protein is CASSKDIIAGTTDTQYF. The chain joins TRBV9 to TRBJ2-3, with no confident D gene call. The junction shows trimming of 4 bases on V and 2 bases on J, plus 20 bases between the germline ends. CDR1 and CDR2 were assigned from the germline V gene as SGDLS and YYNGEE. The CDR3 measures 17 amino acids from cysteine to phenylalanine. Here the CDR3 DNA is all that survives: 51 bases in frame from base 1.